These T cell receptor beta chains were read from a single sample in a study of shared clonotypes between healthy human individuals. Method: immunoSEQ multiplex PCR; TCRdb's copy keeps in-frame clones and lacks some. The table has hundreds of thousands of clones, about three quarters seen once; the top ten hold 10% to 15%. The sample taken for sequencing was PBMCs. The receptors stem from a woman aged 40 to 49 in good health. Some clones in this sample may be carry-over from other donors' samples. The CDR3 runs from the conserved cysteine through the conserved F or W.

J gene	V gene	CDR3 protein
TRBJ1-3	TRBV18	CASSPPSDGNTIYF
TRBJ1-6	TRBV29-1	CSVASGGNSPLHF
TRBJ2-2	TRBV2	CASSGPSNTGELFF
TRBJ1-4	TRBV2	CASRQGPNEKLFF
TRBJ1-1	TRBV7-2	CASSSDRRREAFF
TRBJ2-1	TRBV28	CASTLGLAAYNEQFF
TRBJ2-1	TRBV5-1	CASSTYPGRSSYNEQFF
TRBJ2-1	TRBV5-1	CASSQTGTTFDEQFF
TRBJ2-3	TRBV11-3	CASSLGIPGTGSESDTQYF
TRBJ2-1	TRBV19	CASSTLGLAGVDEQFF
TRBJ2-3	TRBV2	CASTGTGGADTQYF
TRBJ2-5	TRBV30	CAWSPGGARETQYF
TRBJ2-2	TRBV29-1	CSVEGTANTGELFF
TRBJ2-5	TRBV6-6	CASTPSGTGGLETQYF
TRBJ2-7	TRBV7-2	CASSFRDGSYEQYF
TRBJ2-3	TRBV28	CASSPSGSLGTDTQYF
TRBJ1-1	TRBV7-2	CASSLFSTNTEAFF
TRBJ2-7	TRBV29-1	CSVNPGAGFGEQYF
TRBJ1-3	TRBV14	CASSPRTGGNTIYF
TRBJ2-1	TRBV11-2	CASSVTSGSYNEQFF
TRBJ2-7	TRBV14	CASSHLASRSEQYF
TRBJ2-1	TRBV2	CASSEGVGDEQFF
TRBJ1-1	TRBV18	CASQGQVNTEAFF
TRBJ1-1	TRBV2	CASSALPVTTEAFF
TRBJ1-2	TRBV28	CASSFSAVGDRPGRLNYGYTF
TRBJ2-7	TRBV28	CASSASGFNEQYF
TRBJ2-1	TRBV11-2	CASSSTSGTYNEQFF
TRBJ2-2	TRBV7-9	CASSTRWEGAPNTGELFF
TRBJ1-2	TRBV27	CASSEAGTGFGYTF
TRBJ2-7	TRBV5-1	CASSQLAGGNEQYF
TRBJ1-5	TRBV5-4	CASSLDGNQPQHF
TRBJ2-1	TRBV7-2	CASSSGLPRGALYNEQFF
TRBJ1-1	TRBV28	CASSLQHTEAFF
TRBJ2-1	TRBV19	CASSIPVAGRDYNEQFF
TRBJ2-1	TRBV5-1	CASSFRQGGNEQFF